These 2 T cell receptor beta chains were sequenced from one sample in a study of cytomegalovirus exposure and HLA in healthy donors. Primers included in the PCR were 60 Vbeta and 13 Jbeta primers. The protocol was immunoSEQ multiplex PCR, while the TCRdb copy is restricted to in-frame clones and leaves out a portion. The table shows about 130,000 clones, with about 74% occurring only once. Sequenced sample: PBMCs. Receptor source: a man aged 40-50 years in good health and CMV-seronegative.

This chain connects TRBV27 to TRBJ2-1; D is perhaps TRBD1 (6 bases). The CDR3 runs 15 residues. Germline V gene lookup returns CDR1 MNHEY and CDR2 SMNVEV (reference sequence). V lost 3 bases to trimming and J lost 2 bases, with 11 bases between them. DNA for the CDR3: TGTGCCAGCAGTTTGGCAGGGGTACCCTACAATGAGCAGTTCTTC. It specifies CASSLAGVPYNEQFF.

CDR3 coding DNA: TGTGCCAGCAGTTCCCCGGGGAACGACGAGCAGTACTTC. It encodes CASSSPGNDEQYF. The chain links TRBV28 to TRBJ2-7, with a possible D match to TRBD2 (5 bases). V was pared by 4 bases and J by 5 bases, with 12 bases between. Germline-derived CDR1 and CDR2 are MDHEN and SYDVKM. The CDR3 covers 13 residues.